The rows below give T cell receptor beta chains drawn from one sample of a study of blood T cell repertoires in COVID-19. TCRdb's table, derived via immunoSEQ multiplex PCR, lists solely in-frame clones and lacks some. The sample shows approximately 76,000 clones, approximately 89% of them seen only once. Material for sequencing was peripheral blood. The receptor source for this set is a woman in her fifties or sixties with acute or convalescent COVID-19. Each CDR3 is given with its conserved first and last residue. A D gene is named only where the DNA matches it firmly. Expanded clones are given a class, and other clones once, few, many or no size at all.

CASSPLEGVPGELFF TGTGCCAGCTCACCCTTGGAGGGCGTGCCCGGGGAGCTGTTTTTT TRBJ2-2 . TRBV18 .
CASRRQGGIQYF TGTGCCAGCAGGCGACAGGGGGGGATTCAGTACTTC TRBJ2-4 TRBD1 TRBV12-3/TRBV12-4 .
CASSYHRDTEAFF TGTGCCAGCAGTTACCACAGGGACACTGAAGCTTTCTTT TRBJ1-1 . TRBV6-5 .
CASSPGQKNTEAFF TGCGCCAGCAGCCCGGGACAGAAGAACACTGAAGCTTTCTTT TRBJ1-1 TRBD1 TRBV5-1 .
CASSLTGSTVPTEAFF TGTGCCAGCAGTTTAACCGGATCGACAGTACCCACTGAAGCTTTCTTT TRBJ1-1 . TRBV27 .
CASSPLQGPYNEQFF TGTGCCAGCTCACCACTACAGGGTCCCTACAATGAGCAGTTCTTC TRBJ2-1 . TRBV18 .
CASSIGLGAYNEQFF TGTGCCAGTAGTATTGGGTTAGGGGCCTACAATGAGCAGTTCTTC TRBJ2-1 . TRBV19 .
CASSQAETELNYGYTF TGCGCCAGCAGCCAAGCGGAGACGGAGTTGAACTATGGCTACACCTTC TRBJ1-2 . TRBV4-1 .
CASSIGAVNEQFF TGTGCCAGTAGTATCGGAGCGGTGAATGAGCAGTTCTTC TRBJ2-1 . TRBV19 .
CASSLGQGDGYTF TGTGCCAGCAGCTTGGGACAGGGGGATGGCTACACCTTC TRBJ1-2 TRBD1 TRBV12-3/TRBV12-4 .
CASRPGTGGGQPQHF TGTGCCAGCAGACCCGGGACAGGGGGCGGACAGCCCCAGCATTTT TRBJ1-5 TRBD1 TRBV5-5 .
CASSRAGNTEAFF TGTGCCAGCAGCAGGGCGGGGAACACTGAAGCTTTCTTT TRBJ1-1 . TRBV7-3 .
CASRKTGFGNYGYTF TGTGCCAGCAGGAAGACAGGGTTTGGTAACTATGGCTACACCTTC TRBJ1-2 TRBD1 TRBV28 .
CASSFGTVNSPLHF TGTGCCAGCAGTTTTGGAACAGTCAATTCACCCCTCCACTTT TRBJ1-6 . TRBV6-2/TRBV6-3 .
CASSHEGAGHTF TGCGCCAGCAGCCATGAAGGGGCAGGCCACACCTTC TRBJ1-2 . TRBV4-1 few
CASRALGTGYGYTF TGTGCCAGCAGAGCTCTAGGGACAGGCTATGGCTACACCTTC TRBJ1-2 TRBD1 TRBV28 .
CASSHDTGLHEQYF TGTGCCAGCTCACACGATACAGGGCTCCACGAGCAGTACTTC TRBJ2-7 . TRBV18 .
CATSDLQLAGGYNEQFF TGTGCCACCAGTGATTTGCAACTAGCGGGGGGATACAATGAGCAGTTCTTC TRBJ2-1 TRBD2 TRBV24-1 few
CASSQDLTGSPLHF TGTGCCAGCAGCCAAGATCTGACTGGATCACCCCTCCACTTT TRBJ1-6 . TRBV3-1/TRBV3-2 once
CASSFVQGWNTEAFF TGTGCCAGCAGTTTCGTACAGGGGTGGAACACTGAAGCTTTCTTT TRBJ1-1 TRBD1 TRBV28 .
CASRPGQLQETQYF TGCGCCAGCAGACCGGGACAGCTCCAAGAGACCCAGTACTTC TRBJ2-5 TRBD1 TRBV5-1 .
CASSKTGITEAFF TGTGCCAGCAGTAAAACAGGGATTACTGAAGCTTTCTTT TRBJ1-1 . TRBV28 .
CAWEPGQNSPLHF TGTGCCTGGGAGCCGGGACAGAATTCACCCCTCCACTTT TRBJ1-6 TRBD1 TRBV30 few
CASSPKQEPNYGYTF TGTGCCAGCTCACCGAAACAGGAGCCTAACTATGGCTACACCTTC TRBJ1-2 . TRBV18 .
CAWSVIGGGLEQYF TGTGCCTGGAGTGTAATTGGGGGGGGTTTGGAGCAGTACTTC TRBJ2-7 TRBD2 TRBV30 .
CASSPPKGAFGGELFF TGTGCCAGCTCACCACCGAAGGGAGCGTTTGGCGGGGAGCTGTTTTTT TRBJ2-2 . TRBV18 .
CASSYRQERGYTF TGTGCCAGCAGTTACAGACAGGAACGAGGCTACACCTTC TRBJ1-2 . TRBV6-2/TRBV6-3 .
CASSSDRDGNEKLFF TGTGCCAGCAGTTCTGACAGGGATGGTAATGAAAAACTGTTTTTT TRBJ1-4 TRBD1 TRBV27 .
CASSYRPGVFYGYTF TGTGCCAGCAGTTACCGGCCGGGAGTGTTCTATGGCTACACCTTC TRBJ1-2 . TRBV6-5 .
CASGTGLAGPGEQYF TGTGCCAGCGGAACGGGACTAGCGGGTCCGGGGGAGCAGTACTTC TRBJ2-7 TRBD2 TRBV28 few
CASSLYAPDRGETQYF TGTGCCAGCAGTTTGTACGCACCCGACAGGGGAGAGACCCAGTACTTC TRBJ2-5 TRBD1 TRBV27 few